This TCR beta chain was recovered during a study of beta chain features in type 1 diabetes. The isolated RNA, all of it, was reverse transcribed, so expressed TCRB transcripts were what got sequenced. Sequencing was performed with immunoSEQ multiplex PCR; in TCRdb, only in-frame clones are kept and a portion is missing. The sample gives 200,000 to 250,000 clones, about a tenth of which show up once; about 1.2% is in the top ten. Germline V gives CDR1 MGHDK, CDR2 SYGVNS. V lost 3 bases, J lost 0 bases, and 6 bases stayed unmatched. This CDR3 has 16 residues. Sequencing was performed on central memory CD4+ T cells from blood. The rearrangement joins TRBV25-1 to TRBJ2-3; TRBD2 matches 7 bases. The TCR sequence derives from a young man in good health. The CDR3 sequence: CASSEKLAASTDTQYF. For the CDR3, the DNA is TGTGCCAGCAGTGAGAAGCTAGCGGCTAGCACAGATACGCAGTATTTT.